The 22 T cell receptor beta chains reported below all come from one sample, sequenced in a study of shared clonotypes between healthy human individuals (dated by TCRdb to 2020 to 2021). Libraries were built with the immunoSEQ multiplex PCR assay. In its TCRdb copy, this immuneACCESS table keeps in-frame sequences only and misses some clones. Where compared with another copy, unresolved V genes explain less than half of these, and the others have no known cause. Within this sample are millions of clones, with 85% to 95% of them counted one time only. The top ten constitute 0.13% of the sample. Sequencing used naive CD4+ T cells sorted from blood. This specimen's cell subset or site label, interpreted: CD45RA+ positively selected. Source of these receptors: a man between 18 and 35 years old in good health.

J is TRBJ2-1 and V is TRBV14; D is ambiguous. Germline V lookup: CDR1 SGHDN, CDR2 FVKESK. V was clipped by 1 base and J by 9 bases, with 13 bases between them. CDR3 length: 14 residues. Here the CDR3 reads CASSQVVRGGEQFF. CDR3 in DNA: TGTGCCAGCAGCCAAGTGGTGAGAGGCGGTGAGCAGTTCTTC. Full variable domain (rest looked up from reference TRBV14 and TRBJ2-1): EAGVTQFPSHSVIEKGQTVTLRCDPISGHDNLYWYRRVMGKEIKFLLHFVKESKQDESGMPNNRFLAERTGGTYSTLKVQPAELEDSGVYFCASSQVVRGGEQFFGPGTRLTVL.

The chain employs TRBV2 and TRBJ1-6; no clear D. The germline V gene has CDR1 SNHLY and CDR2 FYNNEI. V gave up 7 bases and J gave up 10 bases, with 8 bases separating them. The CDR3 sequence is 11 residues long. The chain's CDR3 is CASTSQSPLHF. The CDR3 nucleotides are TGTGCCAGCACCTCTCAATCACCCCTCCACTTT. Together with reference TRBV2 and TRBJ1-6, the CDR3 gives the full variable domain: EPEVTQTPSHQVTQMGQEVILRCVPISNHLYFYWYRQILGQKVEFLVSFYNNEISEKSEIFDDQFSVERPDGSNFTLKIRSTKLEDSAMYFCASTSQSPLHFGNGTRLTVT.

This chain joins TRBV6-5 and TRBJ1-1; 7 bases are shared with TRBD1. The germline gives CDR1 MNHEY, CDR2 SVGAGI. The CDR3 is made up of 13 amino acids. Trimming removed 6 bases from V and 3 bases from J; junction bases left unmatched: 4. The CDR3 spells CASRRGGDTEAFF. CDR3 DNA: TGTGCCAGCAGGAGAGGGGGCGACACTGAAGCTTTCTTT.

This clone was counted once. Other DNA sequences in this specimen translate into the identical CDR3. V usage is TRBV5-4 and J usage is TRBJ2-5; D uncertain. Trimming pared 0 bases from V and 5 bases from J, leaving 11 bases between. The V gene's germline CDR1 is SGHNT and CDR2 YYREEE (reference sequence). The CDR3 contains 14 residues. This CDR3 reads CASSLGTTQETQYF. In nucleotides, the CDR3 is TGTGCCAGCAGCTTGGGAACGACCCAGGAGACCCAGTACTTC.

V and J are TRBV4-1 and TRBJ2-1, with D perhaps matching TRBD1 (6 bases). This CDR3 region has 20 residues. Looked up from germline, CDR1 is MGHRA and CDR2 is YSYEKL. Trimming cost V 0 bases and J 1 base, with 22 bases left between them. As DNA, the CDR3 is TGCGCCAGCAGCCAAGATTTGGAACAGGGATACTTCGGTTCCTACAATGAGCAGTTCTTC. Residues: CASSQDLEQGYFGSYNEQFF.

With regard to this clone: This CDR3 is also generated by other DNA sequences in the sample. The V and J genes are TRBV7-2 and TRBJ1-2; D may be TRBD1 (5 bases). Trimming removed 1 base from V and 8 bases from J, with 11 bases in between. Germline CDR1 and CDR2: SGHTA and FQGNSA. CDR3 length: 13 residues. CDR3 DNA: TGTGCCAGCAGCTTAGAGGGCGGGGGAGGCTACACCTTC. Amino acid sequence: CASSLEGGGGYTF.

This clone was seen only once. The chain combines TRBV25-1 with TRBJ2-3, with D perhaps matching TRBD2 (6 bases). V lost 2 bases to trimming and J lost 1 base, with 16 bases between them. The CDR3 runs 17 residues. CDR1 MGHDK and CDR2 SYGVNS come from the germline V gene. As DNA, the CDR3 is TGTGCCAGCAGTGAAGGAGGGGTCTTACGTGGCACAGATACGCAGTATTTT. It yields the protein CASSEGGVLRGTDTQYF.

The DNA of the CDR3 is TGTGCCAGCAGCTTGGCGGCAGGGGGCGAGCAGCCCCAGCATTTT. It encodes CASSLAAGGEQPQHF. The chain employs TRBV5-8 and TRBJ1-5, with TRBD1 matching 8 bases. After removal of 0 bases from V and 7 bases from J, the junction contained 6 bases not matched to a gene. The CDR3 has 15 residues. From germline, CDR1 is SGHTS and CDR2 YDEGEE.

CDR3 sequence (DNA): TGTGCCAGCAGCGCCTCCATCTCTGGGGCAGGGGGCGCGGGTGAGCAGTACTTC. Protein sequence: CASSASISGAGGAGEQYF. The J gene is TRBJ2-7, the V gene TRBV9; 8 bases are shared with TRBD1. CDR1 and CDR2 from the germline V gene are SGDLS and YYNGEE. Trimming at V came to 3 bases and at J to 7 bases, leaving 21 bases not matched to a gene. CDR3 length: 18 residues.

This chain joins TRBV5-4 and TRBJ2-3, with TRBD2 matching over 9 bases. The germline CDR1 and CDR2 sequences are SGHNT and YYREEE (reference sequence). The ends lost 0 bases at V and 7 bases at J; junction bases unmatched: 9. This CDR3 comprises 16 residues. The CDR3 is CASSLETSGGYYTQYF. CDR3 coding DNA: TGTGCCAGCAGCTTGGAGACTAGCGGTGGATACTATACGCAGTATTTT.

The chain uses TRBV30 and TRBJ2-4, with a weak D call TRBD2 (6 bases). The germline V and J ends were trimmed by 3 bases and 6 bases, with 24 bases remaining between them. The CDR3 loop spans 17 amino acids. Germline CDR1 is GTSNPN and CDR2 is SVGIG (reference sequence). The chain's CDR3 is CAWRPSLLRDFLNIQYF. The CDR3 region has the DNA TGTGCCTGGAGACCATCCCTCCTCCGGGACTTCCTAAACATTCAGTACTTC.

V usage is TRBV5-1 and J usage is TRBJ2-7, with a tentative D call TRBD1 (6 bases). This CDR3 comprises 14 residues. Germline assignment: CDR1 SGHRS and CDR2 YFSETQ. V gave up 3 bases and J gave up 0 bases, with 10 bases separating them. The CDR3 nucleotides read TGCGCCAGCAGCTATGGGGACAACTCCTACGAGCAGTACTTC. It is translated as CASSYGDNSYEQYF. Filled out from reference TRBV5-1 and TRBJ2-7, the complete variable domain reads KAGVTQTPRYLIKTRGQQVTLSCSPISGHRSVSWYQQTPGQGLQFLFEYFSETQRNKGNFPGRFSGRQFSNSRSEMNVSTLELGDSALYLCASSYGDNSYEQYFGPGTRLTVT.

The rearrangement joins TRBV19 to TRBJ1-1; TRBD1 is a possible D gene (5 bases). CDR1 and CDR2 (germline): LNHDA, SQIVND (reference sequence). The CDR3 runs to 14 residues. The ends were cut back, 7 bases at V and 3 bases at J, with 15 bases in the middle. The CDR3 loop is CASKWWGEDTEAFF. CDR3 nucleotides: TGTGCCAGTAAATGGTGGGGGGAGGACACTGAAGCTTTCTTT.

This clone has just one count. The V and J genes are TRBV7-2 and TRBJ2-3; D is unresolved. Germline V gene lookup returns CDR1 SGHTA and CDR2 FQGNSA. Trimming removed 6 bases from V and 8 bases from J, with 15 bases in between. The CDR3 contains 13 residues. The CDR3, as DNA: TGTGCCAGCAGTTCAGTTATTCCGGGTACGCAGTATTTT. It encodes CASSSVIPGTQYF.

This chain connects TRBV29-1 to TRBJ1-1; a weak D match, TRBD1 (5 bases). The CDR3 length is 15 residues. Looked up from germline, CDR1 is SQVTM and CDR2 is ANQGSEA. Trimming cost V 4 bases and J 6 bases, with 21 bases left between them. CDR3 residues: CSVGTLTVVGAEAFF. The CDR3 DNA reads as TGCAGCGTTGGAACCCTGACAGTGGTGGGGGCTGAAGCTTTCTTT.

V and J are TRBV5-8 and TRBJ2-3, with 9 bases aligning to TRBD1. CDR3 length equals 15 residues. Germline V gives CDR1 SGHTS, CDR2 YDEGEE. After removal of 4 bases from V and 3 bases from J, the junction contained 6 bases not matched to a gene. CDR3 bases: TGTGCCAGCAGCAGTGGGACAGGGACAACAGATACGCAGTATTTT. Its translation: CASSSGTGTTDTQYF.

This clone was recorded a few times. This rearrangement joins TRBV19 to TRBJ1-2; D remains unclear. The germline gives CDR1 LNHDA, CDR2 SQIVND (reference sequence). The CDR3 loop spans 15 amino acids. V lost 9 bases, J lost 4 bases, and 21 bases lay in between. CDR3 loop: CARPNRNGAFYGYTF. The CDR3 region has the DNA TGTGCCAGGCCAAATCGAAACGGCGCGTTCTATGGCTACACCTTC.

The chain couples TRBV5-8 to TRBJ1-5; the match to TRBD1 covers 9 bases. CDR1 is SGHTS and CDR2 is YDEGEE in the germline V gene. With V trimmed by 5 bases and J by 4 bases, 4 bases remained unmatched. The CDR3 consists of 14 residues. CDR3 sequence reads: CASSDRGGNQPQHF. In nucleotides, the CDR3 is TGTGCCAGCAGTGACAGGGGGGGAAATCAGCCCCAGCATTTT.

This clone was recorded once. V gene TRBV29-1 combines with J gene TRBJ2-7; weak D call: TRBD2 (6 bases). Germline V CDR1 and CDR2: SQVTM, ANQGSEA. V lost 6 bases, J lost 3 bases, and 15 bases lay in between. The CDR3 totals 13 residues. The CDR3, as DNA: TGCAGCGTAGGGACTGGCAGCTACTACGAGCAGTACTTC. It codes for CSVGTGSYYEQYF.

This sequence joins TRBV9 and TRBJ1-3; D possibly corresponds to TRBD1 (6 bases). V shed 2 bases and J shed 0 bases, with 12 bases lying between them. The CDR3 has 16 amino acids. Germline lookup yields CDR1 SGDLS and CDR2 YYNGEE. The CDR3 reads CASSVGGEDSGNTIYF. The CDR3 DNA reads as TGTGCCAGCAGCGTTGGGGGCGAAGACTCTGGAAACACCATATATTTT. The full variable domain, completed using reference TRBV9 and TRBJ1-3, is DSGVTQTPKHLITATGQRVTLRCSPRSGDLSVYWYQQSLDQGLQFLIQYYNGEERAKGNILERFSAQQFPDLHSELNLSSLELGDSALYFCASSVGGEDSGNTIYFGEGSWLTVV.

This rearrangement joins TRBV6-1 to TRBJ1-2, with D unclear. CDR1 and CDR2 (germline): MNHNS, SASEGT. The CDR3 consists of 14 residues. Trimming removed 5 bases from V and 4 bases from J, with 14 bases in between. CDR3 sequence (DNA): TGTGCCAGCAGTTGGGAGCGGGGTACCTATGGCTACACCTTC. This sequence encodes CASSWERGTYGYTF.

The rearrangement joins TRBV6-5 to TRBJ1-2; no reliable D call. The CDR3 spans 15 residues. Trimming shortened V by 0 bases and J by 4 bases, and 12 bases separated the two germline ends. Germline V gene lookup returns CDR1 MNHEY and CDR2 SVGAGI. The CDR3 sequence is CASSYSGGSGYGYTF. The CDR3 region has the DNA TGTGCCAGCAGTTACTCTGGAGGGTCAGGCTATGGCTACACCTTC.